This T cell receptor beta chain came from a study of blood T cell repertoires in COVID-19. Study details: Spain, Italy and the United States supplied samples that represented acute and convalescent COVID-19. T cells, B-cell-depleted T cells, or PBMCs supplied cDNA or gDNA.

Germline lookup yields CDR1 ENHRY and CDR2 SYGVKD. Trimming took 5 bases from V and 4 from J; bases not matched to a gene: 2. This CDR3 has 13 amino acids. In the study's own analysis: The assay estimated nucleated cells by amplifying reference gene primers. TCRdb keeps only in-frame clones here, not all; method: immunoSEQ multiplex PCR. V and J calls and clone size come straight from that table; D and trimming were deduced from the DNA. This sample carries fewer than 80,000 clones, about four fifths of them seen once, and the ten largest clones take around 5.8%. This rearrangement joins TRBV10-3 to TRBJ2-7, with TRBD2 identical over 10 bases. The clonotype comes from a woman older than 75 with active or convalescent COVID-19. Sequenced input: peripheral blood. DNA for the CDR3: TGTGCCATCAGTAGCGGGAGGGGGTACGAGCAGTACTTC. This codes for CAISSGRGYEQYF.